Included here is one TCR beta chain sequence, with context. Its antigen is as yet unknown. Sequencing used immunoSEQ multiplex PCR; TCRdb keeps in-frame clones, though not all of them. This sample has some 56,000 clones, with approximately 92% found just once. These data belong to a study of T cell responses to AZD1222 COVID-19 vaccine. The CDR3 is made up of 15 amino acids. Trimming at V came to 4 bases and at J to 5 bases, leaving 9 bases not matched to a gene. Germline CDR1 reads SGHRS; CDR2 reads YFSETQ. Study results and caveats: Repertoires were obtained only post-peak T cell response. Reportedly, nearly half the spike-specific TCRs target unmutated variant regions. Baseline serostatus was positive in only a handful of AZD1222 recipients.

This receptor was identified in an adult who received the AZD1222 COVID-19 vaccine. The genes are TRBV5-1 and TRBJ2-3; 8 bases are a match to TRBD2. Sequenced here: peripheral blood, sampled 28 days after the second AZD1222 dose. In DNA, the CDR3 is TGCGCCAGCAGCGGGACTAGTCTAGAACGAGATACGCAGTATTTT. Translation: CASSGTSLERDTQYF.